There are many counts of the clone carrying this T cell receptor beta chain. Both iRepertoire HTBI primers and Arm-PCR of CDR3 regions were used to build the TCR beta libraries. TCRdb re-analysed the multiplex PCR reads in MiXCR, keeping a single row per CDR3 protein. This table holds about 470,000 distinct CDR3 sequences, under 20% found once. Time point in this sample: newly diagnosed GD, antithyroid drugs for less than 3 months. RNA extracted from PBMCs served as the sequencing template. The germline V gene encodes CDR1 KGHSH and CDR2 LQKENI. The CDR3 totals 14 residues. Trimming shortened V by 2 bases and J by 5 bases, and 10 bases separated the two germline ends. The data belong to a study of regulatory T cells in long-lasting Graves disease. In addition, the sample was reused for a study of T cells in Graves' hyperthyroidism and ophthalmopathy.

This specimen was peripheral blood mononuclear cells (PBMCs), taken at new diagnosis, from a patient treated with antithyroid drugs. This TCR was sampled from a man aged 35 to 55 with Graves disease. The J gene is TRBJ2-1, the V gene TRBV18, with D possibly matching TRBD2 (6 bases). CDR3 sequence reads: CASSPSSADNEQFF. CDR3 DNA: TGTGCCAGCTCACCATCTAGCGCTGACAATGAGCAGTTCTTC.